This record covers a single T cell receptor (beta chain). The record originates from a study of cytomegalovirus exposure and HLA in healthy donors. Researchers ran the PCR with 60 Vbeta and 13 Jbeta primers. Measured with immunoSEQ multiplex PCR; TCRdb has only the in-frame clones, and not every one. This table has 120,000 or so clones, about 80% appearing once. The CDR3 loop spans 15 amino acids. Germline V lookup: CDR1 LGHNA, CDR2 YSLEER. The chain carries TRBV4-3 and TRBJ2-5; 7 bases line up with TRBD2. Near its end, the DNA agrees better with TRBJ2-7, so the J call may be wrong. This clonotype originated in a woman in her fifties or sixties in good health and CMV-seropositive. Sequencing was done on a sample of PBMCs. The CDR3 here is CASSRESGGAYEQYF. The CDR3 coding sequence is TGCGCCAGCAGCCGAGAGTCTGGGGGGGCCTACGAGCAGTACTTC.